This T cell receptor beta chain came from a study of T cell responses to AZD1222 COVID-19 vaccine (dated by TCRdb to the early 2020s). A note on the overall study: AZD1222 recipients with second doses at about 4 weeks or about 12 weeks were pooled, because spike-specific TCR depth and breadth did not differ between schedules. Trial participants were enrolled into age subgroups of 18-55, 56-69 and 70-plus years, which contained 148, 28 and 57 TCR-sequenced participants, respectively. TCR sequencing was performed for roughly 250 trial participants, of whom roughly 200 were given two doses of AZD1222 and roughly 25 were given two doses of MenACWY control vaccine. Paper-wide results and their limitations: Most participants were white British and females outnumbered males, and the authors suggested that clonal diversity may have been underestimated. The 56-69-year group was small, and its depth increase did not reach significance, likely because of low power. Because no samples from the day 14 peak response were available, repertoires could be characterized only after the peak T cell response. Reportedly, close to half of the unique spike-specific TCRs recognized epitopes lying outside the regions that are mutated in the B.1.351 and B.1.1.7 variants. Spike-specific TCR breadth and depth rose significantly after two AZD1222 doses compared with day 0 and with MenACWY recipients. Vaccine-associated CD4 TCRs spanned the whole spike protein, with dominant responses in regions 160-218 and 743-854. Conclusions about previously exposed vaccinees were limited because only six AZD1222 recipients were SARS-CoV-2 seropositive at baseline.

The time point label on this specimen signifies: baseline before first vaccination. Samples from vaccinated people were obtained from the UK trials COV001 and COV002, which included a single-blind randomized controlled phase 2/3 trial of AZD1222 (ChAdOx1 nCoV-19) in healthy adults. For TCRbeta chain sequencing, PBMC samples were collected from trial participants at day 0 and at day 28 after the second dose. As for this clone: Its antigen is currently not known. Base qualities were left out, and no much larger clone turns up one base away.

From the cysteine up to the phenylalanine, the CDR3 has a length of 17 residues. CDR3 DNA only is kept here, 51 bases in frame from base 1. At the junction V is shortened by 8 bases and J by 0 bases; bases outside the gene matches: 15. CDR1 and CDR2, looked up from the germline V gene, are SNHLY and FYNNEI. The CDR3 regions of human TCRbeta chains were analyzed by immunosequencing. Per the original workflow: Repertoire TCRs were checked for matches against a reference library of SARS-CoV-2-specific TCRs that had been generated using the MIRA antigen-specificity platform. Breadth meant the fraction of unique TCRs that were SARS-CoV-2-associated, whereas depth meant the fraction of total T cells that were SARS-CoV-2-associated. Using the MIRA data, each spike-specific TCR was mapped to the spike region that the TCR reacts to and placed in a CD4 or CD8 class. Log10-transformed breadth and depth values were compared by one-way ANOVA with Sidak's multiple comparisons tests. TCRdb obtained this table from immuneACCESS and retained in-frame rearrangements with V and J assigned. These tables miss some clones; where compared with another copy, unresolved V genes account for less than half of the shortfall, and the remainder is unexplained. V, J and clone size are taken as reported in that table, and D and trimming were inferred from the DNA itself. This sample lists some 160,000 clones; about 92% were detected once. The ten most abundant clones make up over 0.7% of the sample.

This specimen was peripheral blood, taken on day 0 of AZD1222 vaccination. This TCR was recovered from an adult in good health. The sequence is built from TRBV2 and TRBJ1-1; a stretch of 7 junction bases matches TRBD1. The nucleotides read TGTGCCAGCGCAAAACCGGGACAGCGACTGATGAACACTGAAGCTTTCTTT. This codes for CASAKPGQRLMNTEAFF.